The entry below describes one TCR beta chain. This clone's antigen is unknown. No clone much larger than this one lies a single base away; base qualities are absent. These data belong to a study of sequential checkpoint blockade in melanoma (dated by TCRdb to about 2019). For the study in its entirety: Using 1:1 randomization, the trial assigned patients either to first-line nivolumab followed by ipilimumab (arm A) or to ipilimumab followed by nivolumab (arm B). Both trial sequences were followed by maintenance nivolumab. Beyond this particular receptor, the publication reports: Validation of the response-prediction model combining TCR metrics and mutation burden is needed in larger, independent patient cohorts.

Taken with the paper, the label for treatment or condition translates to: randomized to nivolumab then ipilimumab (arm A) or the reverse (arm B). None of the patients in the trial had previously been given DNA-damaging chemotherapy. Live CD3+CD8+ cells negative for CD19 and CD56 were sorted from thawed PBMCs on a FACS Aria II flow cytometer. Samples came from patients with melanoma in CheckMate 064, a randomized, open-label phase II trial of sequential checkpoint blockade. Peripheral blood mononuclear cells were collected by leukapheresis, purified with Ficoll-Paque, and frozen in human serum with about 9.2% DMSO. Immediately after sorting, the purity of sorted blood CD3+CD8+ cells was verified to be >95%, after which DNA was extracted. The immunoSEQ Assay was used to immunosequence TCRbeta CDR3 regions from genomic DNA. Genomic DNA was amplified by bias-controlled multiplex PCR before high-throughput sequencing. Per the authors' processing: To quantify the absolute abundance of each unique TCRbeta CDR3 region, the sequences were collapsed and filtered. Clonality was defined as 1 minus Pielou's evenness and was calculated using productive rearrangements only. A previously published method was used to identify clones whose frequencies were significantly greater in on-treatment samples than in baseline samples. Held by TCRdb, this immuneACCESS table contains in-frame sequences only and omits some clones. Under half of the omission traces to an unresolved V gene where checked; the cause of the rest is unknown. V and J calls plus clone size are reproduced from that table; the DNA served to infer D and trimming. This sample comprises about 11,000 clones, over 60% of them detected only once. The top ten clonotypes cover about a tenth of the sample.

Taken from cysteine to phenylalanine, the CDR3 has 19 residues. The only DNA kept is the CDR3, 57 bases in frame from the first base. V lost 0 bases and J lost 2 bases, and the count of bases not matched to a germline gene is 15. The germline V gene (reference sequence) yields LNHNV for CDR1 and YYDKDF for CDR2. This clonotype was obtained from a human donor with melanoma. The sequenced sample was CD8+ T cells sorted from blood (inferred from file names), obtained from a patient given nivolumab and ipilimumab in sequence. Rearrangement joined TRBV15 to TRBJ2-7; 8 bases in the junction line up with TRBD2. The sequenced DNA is TGTGCCACCAGCAGAGATCCGTACCGGGCGGCGGGAGGAACCTACGAGCAGTACTTC. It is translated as CATSRDPYRAAGGTYEQYF.